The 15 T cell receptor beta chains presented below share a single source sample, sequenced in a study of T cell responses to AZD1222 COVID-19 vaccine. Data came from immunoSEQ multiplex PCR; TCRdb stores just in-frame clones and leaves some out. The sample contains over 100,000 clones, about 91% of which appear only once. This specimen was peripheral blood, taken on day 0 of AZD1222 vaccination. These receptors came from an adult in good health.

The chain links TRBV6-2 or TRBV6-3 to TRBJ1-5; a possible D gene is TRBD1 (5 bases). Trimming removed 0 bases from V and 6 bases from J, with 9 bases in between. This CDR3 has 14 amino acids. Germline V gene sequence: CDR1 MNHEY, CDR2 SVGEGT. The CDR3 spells CASSYSGESQPQHF. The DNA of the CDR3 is TGTGCCAGCAGTTACTCGGGGGAGAGTCAGCCCCAGCATTTT.

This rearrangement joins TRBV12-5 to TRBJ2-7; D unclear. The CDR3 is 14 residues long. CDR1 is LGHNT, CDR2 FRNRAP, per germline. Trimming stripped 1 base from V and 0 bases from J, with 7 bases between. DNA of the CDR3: TGTGCTAGTGGTTTGGGCAGCTACTCCTACGAGCAGTACTTC. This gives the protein CASGLGSYSYEQYF.

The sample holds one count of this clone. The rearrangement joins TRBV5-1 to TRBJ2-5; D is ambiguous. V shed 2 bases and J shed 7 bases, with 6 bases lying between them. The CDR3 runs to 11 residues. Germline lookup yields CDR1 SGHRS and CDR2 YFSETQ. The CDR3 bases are TGCGCCAGCAGCTTTGAAGGGACCCAGTACTTC. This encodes CASSFEGTQYF. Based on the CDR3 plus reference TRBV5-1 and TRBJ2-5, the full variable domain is KAGVTQTPRYLIKTRGQQVTLSCSPISGHRSVSWYQQTPGQGLQFLFEYFSETQRNKGNFPGRFSGRQFSNSRSEMNVSTLELGDSALYLCASSFEGTQYFGPGTRLLVL.

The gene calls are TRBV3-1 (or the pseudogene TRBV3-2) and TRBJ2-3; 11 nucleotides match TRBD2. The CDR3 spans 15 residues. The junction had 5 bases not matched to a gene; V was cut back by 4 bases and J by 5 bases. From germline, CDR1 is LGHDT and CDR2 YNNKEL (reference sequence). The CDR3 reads CASSRVAGGGDTQYF. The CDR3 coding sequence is TGTGCCAGCAGCCGGGTAGCGGGAGGGGGAGATACGCAGTATTTT.

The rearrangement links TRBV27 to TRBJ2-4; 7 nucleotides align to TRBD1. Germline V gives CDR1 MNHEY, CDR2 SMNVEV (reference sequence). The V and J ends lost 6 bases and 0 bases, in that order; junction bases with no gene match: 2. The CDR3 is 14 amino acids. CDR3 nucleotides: TGTGCCAGCAGATACAGGGGAGCCAAAAACATTCAGTACTTC. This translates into CASRYRGAKNIQYF.

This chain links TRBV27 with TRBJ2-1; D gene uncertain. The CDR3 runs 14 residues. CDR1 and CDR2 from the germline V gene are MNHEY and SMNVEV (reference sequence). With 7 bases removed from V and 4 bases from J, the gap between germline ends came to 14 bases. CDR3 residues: CASKLEVEYNEQFF. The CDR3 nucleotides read TGTGCCAGCAAGCTAGAAGTGGAATACAATGAGCAGTTCTTC.

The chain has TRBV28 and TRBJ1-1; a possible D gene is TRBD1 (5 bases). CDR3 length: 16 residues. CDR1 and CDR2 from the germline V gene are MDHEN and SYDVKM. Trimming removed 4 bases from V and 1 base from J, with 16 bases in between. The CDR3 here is CASSSIIRGTNTEAFF. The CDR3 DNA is TGTGCCAGCAGTTCCATCATCCGGGGCACGAACACTGAAGCTTTCTTT.

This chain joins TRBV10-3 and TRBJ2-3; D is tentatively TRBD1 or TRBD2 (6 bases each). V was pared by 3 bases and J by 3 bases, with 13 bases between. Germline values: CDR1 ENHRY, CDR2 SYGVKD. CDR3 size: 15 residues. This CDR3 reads CAISEGTGRTDTQYF. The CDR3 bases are TGTGCCATCAGTGAAGGAACAGGGAGGACAGATACGCAGTATTTT.

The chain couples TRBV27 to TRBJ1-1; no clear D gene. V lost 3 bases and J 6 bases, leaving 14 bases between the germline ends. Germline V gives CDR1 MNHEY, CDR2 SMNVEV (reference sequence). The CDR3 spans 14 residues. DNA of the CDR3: TGTGCCAGCAGTTTGTTGACAAGTGGTGCTGAAGCTTTCTTT. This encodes CASSLLTSGAEAFF.

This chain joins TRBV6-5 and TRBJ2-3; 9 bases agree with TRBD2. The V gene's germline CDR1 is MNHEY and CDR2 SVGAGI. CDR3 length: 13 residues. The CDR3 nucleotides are TGTGCAGGGGGACTAGCTGGGACAGATACGCAGTATTTT. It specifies CAGGLAGTDTQYF.

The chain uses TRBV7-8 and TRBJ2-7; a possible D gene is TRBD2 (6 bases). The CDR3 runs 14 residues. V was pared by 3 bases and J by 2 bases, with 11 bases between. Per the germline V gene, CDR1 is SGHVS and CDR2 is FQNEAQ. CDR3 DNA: TGTGCCAGCAGCTTGTACGGGAGTACCTACGAGCAGTACTTC. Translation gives CASSLYGSTYEQYF.

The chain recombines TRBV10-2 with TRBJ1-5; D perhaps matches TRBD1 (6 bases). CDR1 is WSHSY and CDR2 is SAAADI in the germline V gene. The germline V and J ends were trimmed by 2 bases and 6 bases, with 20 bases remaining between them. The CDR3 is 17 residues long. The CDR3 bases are TGCGCCAGCAGTGAGCATAAACAGGGCCCGGGGATTCAGCCCCAGCATTTT. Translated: CASSEHKQGPGIQPQHF.

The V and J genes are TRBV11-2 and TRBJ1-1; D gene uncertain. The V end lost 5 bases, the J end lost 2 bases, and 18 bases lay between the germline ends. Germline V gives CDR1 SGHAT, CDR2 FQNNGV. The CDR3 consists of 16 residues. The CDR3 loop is CASSAIQDVQNTEAFF. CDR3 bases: TGTGCCAGCAGCGCCATCCAGGACGTACAAAACACTGAAGCTTTCTTT.

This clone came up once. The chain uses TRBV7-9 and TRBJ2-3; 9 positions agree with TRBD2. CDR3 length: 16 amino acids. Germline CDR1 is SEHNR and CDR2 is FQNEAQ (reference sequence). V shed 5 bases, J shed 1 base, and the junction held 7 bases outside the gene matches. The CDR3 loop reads CASSTMIAGGTDTQYF. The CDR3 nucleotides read TGTGCCAGCAGCACCATGATAGCGGGGGGCACAGATACGCAGTATTTT. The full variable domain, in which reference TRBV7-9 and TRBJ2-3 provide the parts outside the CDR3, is DTGVSQNPRHKITKRGQNVTFRCDPISEHNRLYWYRQTLGQGPEFLTYFQNEAQLEKSRLLSDRFSAERPKGSFSTLEIQRTEQGDSAMYLCASSTMIAGGTDTQYFGPGTRLTVL.

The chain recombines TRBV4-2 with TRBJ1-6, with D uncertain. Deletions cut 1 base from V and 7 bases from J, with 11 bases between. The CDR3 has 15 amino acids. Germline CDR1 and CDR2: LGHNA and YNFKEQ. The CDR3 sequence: CASSQVHGSNSPLHF. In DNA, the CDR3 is TGTGCCAGCAGCCAAGTTCACGGTTCCAATTCACCCCTCCACTTT.